These 29 T cell receptor beta chains were sequenced from one sample in a study of cytomegalovirus exposure and HLA in healthy donors. The PCR employed 60 Vbeta primers together with 13 Jbeta primers. Produced via immunoSEQ multiplex PCR; TCRdb's table is partial and in-frame only. Counted here are roughly 170,000 clones, 80% occurring once; the ten biggest clones make up about 4.3%. The sequencing input was PBMCs. Receptors were obtained from a woman between 45 and 65 years old in good health and CMV-seropositive.

The J gene is TRBJ1-4, the V gene TRBV25-1; no firm D call. This CDR3 region has 14 residues. The V and J ends lost 3 bases and 0 bases respectively, with 5 bases between them. CDR1 and CDR2 (germline): MGHDK, SYGVNS. As DNA, the CDR3 is TGTGCCAGCAGTGACTTAGCAACTAATGAAAAACTGTTTTTT. Residues: CASSDLATNEKLFF.

The chain joins TRBV19 to TRBJ2-7; TRBD2 matches 11 bases. Germline V lookup: CDR1 LNHDA, CDR2 SQIVND (reference sequence). Losses at the gene ends were 6 bases for V and 3 bases for J; bases not matched to a gene: 19. The CDR3 covers 19 residues. The CDR3 bases are TGTGCCAGTAGGTTCCGGGACTCCACTAGCGGGAGCAGCTTCTACGAGCAGTACTTC. This gives the protein CASRFRDSTSGSSFYEQYF.

The gene calls are TRBV5-1 and TRBJ2-7; 9 positions match TRBD1. From germline, CDR1 is SGHRS and CDR2 YFSETQ. V dropped 2 bases and J dropped 1; count of bases not matched to a gene: 4. The CDR3 spans 15 residues. The CDR3 sequence: CASSFTGGESYEQYF. As DNA, the CDR3 is TGCGCCAGCAGCTTTACAGGGGGCGAATCCTACGAGCAGTACTTC.

A few counts support this clone. Its ends do not fully match the called genes, so a read error is possible. The chain links TRBV7-7 to TRBJ2-5, with 9 bases identical to TRBD2. Germline loops: CDR1 SSHAT, CDR2 FNYEAQ (reference sequence). This CDR3 region has 16 residues. The CDR3 region is CASSLGLAGVGETQYF. Written as DNA, the CDR3 is TGTGCTAGCAGCTTAGGATTAGCGGGAGTAGGGGAGACCCAGTACTTC.

This clone came up once. V is TRBV7-6 and J is TRBJ2-1; 11 bases map to TRBD2. Looked up from germline, CDR1 is SGHVS and CDR2 is FNYEAQ. The CDR3 covers 17 residues. Trimming cost V 3 bases and J 6 bases; bases outside gene matches: 10. This chain's CDR3 is CASSFSGGAFGSNEQFF. The CDR3 DNA sequence: TGTGCCAGCAGCTTTAGCGGGGGGGCCTTCGGGTCCAATGAGCAGTTCTTC.

This chain uses TRBV13 with TRBJ2-7, with 11 bases matching TRBD2. Trimming at V came to 8 bases and at J to 2 bases, leaving 5 bases not matched to a gene. Germline V CDR1 and CDR2: PRHDT, FYEKMQ (reference sequence). The CDR3 extends over 14 amino acids. CDR3 residues: CASPTSGTTYEQYF. The CDR3 region has the DNA TGTGCCAGCCCGACTAGCGGGACTACCTACGAGCAGTACTTC.

The rearrangement uses TRBV27 and TRBJ2-1, with 7 bases identical to TRBD1. Germline CDR1 MNHEY, CDR2 SMNVEV (reference sequence). This CDR3 has 13 residues. With V trimmed by 5 bases and J by 10 bases, 8 bases remained unmatched. CDR3 coding DNA: TGTGCCAGCAGTCAAAGGGGGCTCGGGGAGCAGTTCTTC. It yields the protein CASSQRGLGEQFF.

This rearrangement joins TRBV19 to TRBJ2-4; TRBD1 matches 10 bases. CDR3 length: 14 residues. CDR1 is LNHDA and CDR2 is SQIVND in the germline V gene (reference sequence). J was trimmed by 13 bases and V by 5 bases; bases with no gene match: 11. The CDR3 nucleotides are TGTGCCAGTAGTGCGACAGGGGGCGTTAGTAGGCAGTACTTC. Protein sequence: CASSATGGVSRQYF. Looking up the rest from reference TRBV19 and TRBJ2-4 gives the full variable domain: DGGITQSPKYLFRKEGQNVTLSCEQNLNHDAMYWYRQDPGQGLRLIYYSQIVNDFQKGDIAEGYSVSREKKESFPLTVTSAQKNPTAFYLCASSATGGVSRQYFGAGTRLSVL.

The chain carries TRBV9 and TRBJ2-4; D might be TRBD2 (6 bases). Germline-derived CDR1 and CDR2 are SGDLS and YYNGEE. CDR3 length equals 17 residues. With 0 bases removed from V and 0 bases from J, the gap between germline ends came to 13 bases. The CDR3 here is CASSVGTTGLAKNIQYF. In nucleotides, the CDR3 is TGTGCCAGCAGCGTAGGGACTACGGGCTTAGCCAAAAACATTCAGTACTTC.

V is TRBV6-1 and J is TRBJ2-5, with D uncertain. The CDR3 sequence is 14 residues long. Trimming shortened V by 4 bases and J by 3 bases, and 12 bases separated the two germline ends. Germline values: CDR1 MNHNS, CDR2 SASEGT. Here the CDR3 reads CASSVQWAEETQYF. The CDR3, as DNA: TGTGCCAGCAGTGTCCAATGGGCCGAAGAGACCCAGTACTTC.

This clone appeared a few times. This CDR3 reads CASSLGVGLNNQPQHF. Written as DNA, the CDR3 is TGTGCCAGCAGTTTAGGGGTCGGACTGAACAATCAGCCCCAGCATTTT. The V call is TRBV28, the J call TRBJ1-5; D call uncertain. With 2 bases removed from V and 3 bases from J, the gap between germline ends came to 14 bases. Germline V gene lookup returns CDR1 MDHEN and CDR2 SYDVKM. The CDR3 spans 16 residues. Filled out from reference TRBV28 and TRBJ1-5, the complete variable domain reads DVKVTQSSRYLVKRTGEKVFLECVQDMDHENMFWYRQDPGLGLRLIYFSYDVKMKEKGDIPEGYSVSREKKERFSLILESASTNQTSMYLCASSLGVGLNNQPQHFGDGTRLSIL.

CDR3 protein: CASSSSGLAGGNEQFF. In nucleotides, the CDR3 is TGTGCCAGTAGTTCCTCAGGACTAGCGGGAGGGAATGAGCAGTTCTTC. The chain uses TRBV19 and TRBJ2-1, with 15 bases lining up with TRBD2. The CDR3 loop spans 16 amino acids. Germline V gene sequence: CDR1 LNHDA, CDR2 SQIVND (reference sequence). Trimming at V came to 5 bases and at J to 7 bases, leaving 6 bases not matched to a gene. The full variable domain, its missing parts supplied by reference TRBV19 and TRBJ2-1, is DGGITQSPKYLFRKEGQNVTLSCEQNLNHDAMYWYRQDPGQGLRLIYYSQIVNDFQKGDIAEGYSVSREKKESFPLTVTSAQKNPTAFYLCASSSSGLAGGNEQFFGPGTRLTVL.

The chain links TRBV5-1 to TRBJ2-1; perhaps TRBD1 as D (5 bases). V lost 4 bases and J lost 4, with 18 bases in between. CDR1 and CDR2 (germline): SGHRS, YFSETQ. The CDR3 has 16 residues. The CDR3 nucleotides are TGCGCCAGCAGCATGGAGTACAGGTCCCGATACAATGAGCAGTTCTTC. Amino acids: CASSMEYRSRYNEQFF.

The rearrangement uses TRBV2 and TRBJ1-6, with D unresolved. V gave up 2 bases and J gave up 3 bases, with 8 bases separating them. The CDR3 has 15 residues. CDR1 and CDR2 from the germline V gene are SNHLY and FYNNEI. CDR3 sequence: CASSETSIYNSPLHF. In DNA form, the CDR3 reads TGTGCCAGCAGTGAAACAAGTATCTATAATTCACCCCTCCACTTT.

This sequence joins TRBV28 and TRBJ2-7, with 10 nucleotides matching TRBD2. The J segment lost 7 bases and the V segment lost 3 bases, leaving 9 bases of the junction unmatched. CDR3 size: 15 residues. Germline CDR1 is MDHEN and CDR2 is SYDVKM. The CDR3: CASSFDRGLAREQYF. The CDR3 DNA follows: TGTGCCAGCAGTTTCGACAGGGGACTAGCGCGGGAGCAGTACTTC.

For the CDR3, the DNA is TGTGCCAGCAGTGAAATTTCCTCAGGGTCCCTCCAAGAGACCCAGTACTTC. Its translation is CASSEISSGSLQETQYF. The genes are TRBV6-1 and TRBJ2-5; maybe TRBD1 (5 bases). From germline, CDR1 is MNHNS and CDR2 SASEGT. Trimming removed 2 bases from V and 1 base from J, with 17 bases in between. The CDR3 contains 17 residues.

V and J are TRBV7-8 and TRBJ2-2; 8 positions match TRBD2. The CDR3 covers 15 residues. Trimming at V came to 7 bases and at J to 5 bases, leaving 9 bases not matched to a gene. Germline V CDR1 and CDR2: SGHVS, FQNEAQ. The CDR3 protein is CASTDRAGETGELFF. The CDR3 DNA sequence: TGTGCCAGCACCGACAGAGCGGGGGAAACCGGGGAGCTGTTTTTT. Supplemented by reference TRBV7-8 and TRBJ2-2, the full variable domain reads GAGVSQSPRYKVAKRGQDVALRCDPISGHVSLFWYQQALGQGPEFLTYFQNEAQLDKSGLPSDRFFAERPEGSVSTLKIQRTQQEDSAVYLCASTDRAGETGELFFGEGSRLTVL.

The chain uses TRBV7-3 and TRBJ2-5, with a weak D call TRBD2 (5 bases). Between the trimmed V and J ends, which lost 4 bases and 1 base, there was a span of 13 bases. The germline CDR1 and CDR2 sequences are SGHTA and FQGTGA. The CDR3 spans 15 residues. The CDR3 DNA is TGTGCCAGCAGCTATGGTCGGGGTCTCCAAGAGACCCAGTACTTC. Its translation is CASSYGRGLQETQYF. Drawing the rest from reference TRBV7-3 and TRBJ2-5, the complete variable domain is GAGVSQTPSNKVTEKGKYVELRCDPISGHTALYWYRQSLGQGPEFLIYFQGTGAADDSGLPNDRFFAVRPEGSVSTLKIQRTERGDSAVYLCASSYGRGLQETQYFGPGTRLLVL.

This clone has just one count. The V gene is TRBV5-1, the J gene TRBJ1-2, with a possible D match to TRBD1 (6 bases). This CDR3 is built from 14 residues. Germline V gives CDR1 SGHRS, CDR2 YFSETQ. V gave up 2 bases and J gave up 7 bases, with 15 bases separating them. CDR3 in amino acids: CASSFGDIEGGYTF. For the CDR3, the DNA is TGCGCCAGCAGCTTCGGGGACATTGAGGGTGGCTACACCTTC.

This chain joins TRBV19 and TRBJ2-7, with a weak D call TRBD1 (6 bases). V was pared by 6 bases and J by 0 bases, with 12 bases between. Germline V gives CDR1 LNHDA, CDR2 SQIVND (reference sequence). CDR3 length: 14 residues. CDR3 DNA: TGTGCCAGTAGACGACAGGATAGCTCCTACGAGCAGTACTTC. Translated, it gives CASRRQDSSYEQYF.

The chain carries TRBV11-3 and TRBJ2-1, with TRBD1 identical over 8 bases. Unmatched junction bases numbered 6, after V lost 1 base and J lost 4 bases. The germline gives CDR1 SGHNT, CDR2 YENEEA. The CDR3 is 16 residues long. The CDR3 region has the DNA TGTGCCAGCAGCTTAGGGACAGGGACCGGGTACAATGAGCAGTTCTTC. Encoded protein: CASSLGTGTGYNEQFF.

The V gene is TRBV25-1, the J gene TRBJ2-7; 9 nucleotides agree with TRBD1. The CDR3 loop spans 18 amino acids. Germline V lookup: CDR1 MGHDK, CDR2 SYGVNS. The junction had 21 bases not matched to a gene; V was cut back by 6 bases and J by 6 bases. The CDR3 DNA reads as TGTGCCAGCAGGGGGTATGGTAGATTGGACAGGGGTATAATCGAGCAGTACTTC. Encoded protein: CASRGYGRLDRGIIEQYF.

This clone was seen more than once but under ten times. The chain employs TRBV5-1 and TRBJ2-7; no definite D call. From germline, CDR1 is SGHRS and CDR2 YFSETQ. With 0 bases removed from V and 4 bases from J, the gap between germline ends came to 17 bases. This CDR3 spans 16 amino acids. CDR3 DNA sequence: TGCGCCAGCAGCTTGGAGAGTTACCTCAACTCATACGAGCAGTACTTC. This codes for CASSLESYLNSYEQYF. The entire variable domain, with the rest obtained from reference TRBV5-1 and TRBJ2-7, is as follows: KAGVTQTPRYLIKTRGQQVTLSCSPISGHRSVSWYQQTPGQGLQFLFEYFSETQRNKGNFPGRFSGRQFSNSRSEMNVSTLELGDSALYLCASSLESYLNSYEQYFGPGTRLTVT.

This clone was recorded a few times. The chain has TRBV6-1 and TRBJ1-1, with 10 bases matching TRBD1. CDR3 length: 14 amino acids. Germline V gene data show CDR1 as MNHNS and CDR2 as SASEGT. V dropped 5 bases and J dropped 6; count of bases not matched to a gene: 6. CDR3 in amino acids: CASSQDRGVSEAFF. DNA of the CDR3: TGTGCCAGCAGTCAGGACAGGGGGGTTTCTGAAGCTTTCTTT.

The V and J genes are TRBV9 and TRBJ2-5; weak D call: TRBD2 (7 bases). The V end was cut by 0 bases, the J end by 5 bases, with 11 bases between. Looked up from germline, CDR1 is SGDLS and CDR2 is YYNGEE. This CDR3 has 14 amino acids. This chain's CDR3 is CASSVASGGETQYF. The CDR3 DNA follows: TGTGCCAGCAGCGTAGCCTCGGGGGGCGAGACCCAGTACTTC.

The rearrangement joins TRBV4-1 to TRBJ2-7; 7 bases are a match to TRBD2. The CDR3 length is 15 residues. Germline trimming cut 1 base from V and 2 bases from J; bases unmatched to any gene: 5. Germline V lookup: CDR1 MGHRA, CDR2 YSYEKL. As DNA, the CDR3 is TGCGCCAGCAGCCAAGTAAGCAGCGGGGCCTACGAGCAGTACTTC. Residues: CASSQVSSGAYEQYF.

This chain joins TRBV27 and TRBJ2-3; TRBD2 matches 12 bases. Germline assignment: CDR1 MNHEY and CDR2 SMNVEV (reference sequence). With V trimmed by 8 bases and J by 3 bases, 0 bases remained unmatched. CDR3 size: 13 residues. The CDR3 loop is CASLAGGTDTQYF. The CDR3 coding sequence is TGTGCCAGCCTAGCGGGAGGGACAGATACGCAGTATTTT.

The chain recombines TRBV6-1 with TRBJ2-2; 8 bases map to TRBD1. The CDR3 consists of 15 residues. The V segment lost 6 bases and the J segment 2 bases; nucleotides outside the gene matches: 5. Germline V lookup: CDR1 MNHNS, CDR2 SASEGT. The CDR3 region is CASSTGTGNTGELFF. The DNA for the CDR3 is TGTGCCAGCAGCACCGGGACAGGAAACACCGGGGAGCTGTTTTTT.

The chain recombines TRBV7-3 with TRBJ1-4; perhaps TRBD1 as D (6 bases). The CDR3 runs to 15 residues. Trimming shortened V by 0 bases and J by 5 bases, and 10 bases separated the two germline ends. Germline V lookup: CDR1 SGHTA, CDR2 FQGTGA. CDR3 region: CASSLTGAGNEKLFF. As DNA, the CDR3 is TGTGCCAGCAGCTTAACGGGGGCAGGAAATGAAAAACTGTTTTTT.